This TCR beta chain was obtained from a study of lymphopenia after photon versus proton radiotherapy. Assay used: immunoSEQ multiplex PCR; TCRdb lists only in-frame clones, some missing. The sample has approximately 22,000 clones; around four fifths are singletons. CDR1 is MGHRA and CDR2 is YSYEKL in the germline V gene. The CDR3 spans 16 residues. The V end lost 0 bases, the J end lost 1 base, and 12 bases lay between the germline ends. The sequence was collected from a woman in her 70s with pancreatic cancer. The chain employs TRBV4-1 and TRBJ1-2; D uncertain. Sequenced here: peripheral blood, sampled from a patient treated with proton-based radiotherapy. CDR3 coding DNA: TGCGCCAGCAGCCAAGATAATGGCGGTCTTAACTATGGCTACACCTTC. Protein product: CASSQDNGGLNYGYTF.